Sequencing of this T cell receptor beta chain was carried out in a study of cytomegalovirus exposure and HLA in healthy donors. Germline CDR1 and CDR2: KGHSH and LQKENI. This CDR3 is 20 amino acids long. In the PCR, 60 Vbeta and 13 Jbeta primers were used. Libraries were prepared by immunoSEQ multiplex PCR; TCRdb keeps only in-frame clonotypes and omits some of them. This repertoire shows 180,000 or so clones, roughly four fifths found once; its top ten account for roughly 1.6%. The sample holds one count of this clone. A junction boundary mismatches the germline segment, possibly from a read error. The receptor was derived from a man between 18 and 35 years old in good health and CMV-seronegative. The chain employs TRBV18 and TRBJ1-3, with D unresolved. Sequenced input: PBMCs. The CDR3 here is CASSPLPRRSAGFSGNTIYF. The DNA of the CDR3 is TGTGCCAGCTCGCCACTCCCTCGAAGGTCGGCGGGGTTTTCTGGAAACACCATATATTTT.